This T cell receptor (beta chain) was captured by sequencing in a study of T cell repertoires in cytomegalovirus infection. The overall study: CMV infection plus the matching HLA type was flagged by public TCR beta signatures.

TCRdb analysed the reads with MiXCR anew, one entry per CDR3 protein. The data show around 71,000 distinct CDR3 sequences, 20% seen once. This clonotype was observed a handful of times. The antigen is undetermined. At one boundary the junction diverges from the germline segment, which might be a read error. Germline CDR1 SSHAT, CDR2 FNYEAQ (reference sequence). The CDR3 is 14 amino acids. The sequence came from a human donor in good health (CMV status not recorded). Some clones in this sample may be carry-over from other donors' samples. This chain connects TRBV7-7 to TRBJ2-2, with TRBD2 matching 9 bases. The sample in question was CD8+ T cells from cultured PBMCs, obtained from culture after CMV antigen stimulation. The CDR3 DNA is TGTGCTAGCAGCTTAGCGGGAGTCACCGGGGAGCTGTTTTTT. It yields the protein CASSLAGVTGELFF.